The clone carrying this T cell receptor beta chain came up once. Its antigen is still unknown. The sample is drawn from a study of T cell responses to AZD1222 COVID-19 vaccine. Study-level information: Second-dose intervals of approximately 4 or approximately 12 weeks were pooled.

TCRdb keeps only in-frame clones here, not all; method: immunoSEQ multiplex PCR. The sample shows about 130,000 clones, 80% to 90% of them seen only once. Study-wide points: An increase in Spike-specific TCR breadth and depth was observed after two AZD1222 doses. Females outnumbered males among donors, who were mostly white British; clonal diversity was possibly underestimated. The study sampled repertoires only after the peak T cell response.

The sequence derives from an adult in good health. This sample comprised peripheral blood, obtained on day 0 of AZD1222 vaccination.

CDR3 in DNA: TGTGCCAGCAACTCCGGGACTGAAGCTTTCTTT. Translated: CASNSGTEAFF. The chain joins TRBV6-5 to TRBJ1-1; D is undetermined. V was clipped by 7 bases and J by 5 bases, with 8 bases between them. This CDR3 contains 11 residues. Germline-derived CDR1 and CDR2 are MNHEY and SVGAGI.